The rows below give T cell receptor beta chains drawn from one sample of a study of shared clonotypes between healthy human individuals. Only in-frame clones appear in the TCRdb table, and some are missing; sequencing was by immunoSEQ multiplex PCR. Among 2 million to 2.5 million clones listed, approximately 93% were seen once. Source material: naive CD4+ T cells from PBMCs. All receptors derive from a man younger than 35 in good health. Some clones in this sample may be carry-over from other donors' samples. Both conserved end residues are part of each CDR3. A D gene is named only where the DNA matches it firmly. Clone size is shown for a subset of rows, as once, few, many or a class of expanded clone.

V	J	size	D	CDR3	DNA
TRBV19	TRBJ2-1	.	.	CASSTQRLYNEQFF	TGTGCCAGTAGTACCCAAAGACTGTACAATGAGCAGTTCTTC
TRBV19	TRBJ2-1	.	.	CASSQPSSAVYNEQFF	TGTGCCAGTAGTCAACCATCTAGCGCCGTGTACAATGAGCAGTTCTTC
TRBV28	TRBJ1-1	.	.	CASIENTEAFF	TGTGCCAGCATAGAGAACACTGAAGCTTTCTTT
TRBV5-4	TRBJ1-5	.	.	CASSSWGAGQPQHF	TGTGCCAGCAGCTCGTGGGGGGCTGGCCAGCCCCAGCATTTT
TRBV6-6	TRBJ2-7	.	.	CASSSNLYEQYF	TGTGCCAGCAGTTCGAACCTCTACGAGCAGTACTTC
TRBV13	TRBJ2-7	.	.	CASSFDGSYEQYF	TGTGCCAGCAGCTTCGACGGGTCCTACGAGCAGTACTTC
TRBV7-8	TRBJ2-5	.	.	CASSFQQSGETQYF	TGTGCCAGCAGCTTCCAGCAGTCAGGGGAGACCCAGTACTTC
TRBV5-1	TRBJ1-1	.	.	CASSSALVLTEAFF	TGCGCCAGCAGCTCGGCCCTCGTTCTTACTGAAGCTTTCTTT
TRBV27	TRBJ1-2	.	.	CASSLDGGASGGYTF	TGTGCCAGCAGTTTAGACGGGGGCGCCTCCGGTGGCTACACCTTC
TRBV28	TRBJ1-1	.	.	CASSLLQESLEAFF	TGTGCCAGCAGTTTGTTGCAGGAAAGTCTCGAAGCTTTCTTT
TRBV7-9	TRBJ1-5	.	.	CASSLVGGENQPQHF	TGTGCCAGCAGCTTAGTCGGAGGGGAGAATCAGCCCCAGCATTTT
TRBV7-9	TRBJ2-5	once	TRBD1	CASSLARTGEETQYF	TGTGCCAGCAGCTTAGCGAGGACAGGGGAAGAGACCCAGTACTTC
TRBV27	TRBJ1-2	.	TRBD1	CASSPDRVRYGYTF	TGTGCCAGCAGCCCCGACAGGGTTAGGTATGGCTACACCTTC
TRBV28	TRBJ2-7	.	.	CASLQRDIYNYEQYF	TGTGCCAGCCTCCAGCGGGACATTTACAATTACGAGCAGTACTTC
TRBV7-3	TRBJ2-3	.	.	CASSLRLWGNSTDTQYF	TGTGCCAGCAGCTTACGGTTATGGGGGAATAGCACAGATACGCAGTATTTT
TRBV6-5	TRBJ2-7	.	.	CASSYSKVGATYEQYF	TGTGCCAGCAGTTACTCGAAGGTCGGCGCGACCTACGAGCAGTACTTC
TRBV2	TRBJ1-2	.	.	CASSLDSYGYTF	TGTGCCAGCAGCCTCGACAGCTATGGCTACACCTTC
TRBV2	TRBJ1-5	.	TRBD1	CASSSSRDRSNQPQHF	TGTGCCAGCAGTTCCTCCCGGGACAGATCAAACCAGCCCCAGCATTTT
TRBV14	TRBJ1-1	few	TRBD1	CASSPKTGVGTEAFF	TGTGCCAGCAGCCCTAAGACAGGGGTTGGAACTGAAGCTTTCTTT
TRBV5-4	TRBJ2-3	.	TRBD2	CASKSGRVADTQYF	TGTGCCAGCAAAAGCGGGAGAGTTGCAGATACGCAGTATTTT
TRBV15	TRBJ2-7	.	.	CATSRGEQYF	TGTGCCACCAGCAGGGGGGAGCAGTACTTC
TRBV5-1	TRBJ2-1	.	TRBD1	CASSLGTGGNEQFF	TGCGCCAGCAGCTTGGGGACAGGGGGGAATGAGCAGTTCTTC
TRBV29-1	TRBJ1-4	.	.	CSVVAPNEKLFF	TGCAGCGTTGTGGCACCGAATGAAAAACTGTTTTTT
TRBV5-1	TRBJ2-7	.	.	CASSLGQASSYEQYF	TGCGCCAGCAGCTTGGGCCAGGCAAGCTCCTACGAGCAGTACTTC
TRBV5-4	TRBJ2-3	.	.	CASSRPSEWGTDTQYF	TGTGCCAGCAGCCGACCTAGCGAATGGGGCACAGATACGCAGTATTTT
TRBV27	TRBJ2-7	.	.	CASSPLGLGAYEQYF	TGTGCCAGCAGTCCCTTGGGACTGGGAGCCTACGAGCAGTACTTC
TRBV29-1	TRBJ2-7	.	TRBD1	CSVGTGVSWGYEQYF	TGCAGCGTGGGGACAGGGGTTAGTTGGGGATACGAGCAGTACTTC
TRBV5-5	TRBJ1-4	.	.	CASSLPSGSNEKLFF	TGTGCCAGCAGCTTGCCCTCGGGCTCCAATGAAAAACTGTTTTTT
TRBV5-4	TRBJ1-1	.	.	CASSLGPDSHTEAFF	TGTGCCAGCAGCTTGGGCCCAGACTCTCACACTGAAGCTTTCTTT
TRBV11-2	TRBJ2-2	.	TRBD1	CASSLSPGQGPTGELFF	TGTGCCAGCAGCTTAAGTCCGGGACAGGGGCCCACCGGGGAGCTGTTTTTT
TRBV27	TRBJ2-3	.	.	CASSYERRSGEHF	TGTGCCAGCAGTTATGAAAGGCGCAGCGGTGAGCATTTT
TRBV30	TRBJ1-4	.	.	CAWSWGQGSEKLFF	TGTGCCTGGAGTTGGGGGCAGGGTAGTGAAAAACTGTTTTTT
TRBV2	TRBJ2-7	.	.	CASGNTASYEQYF	TGTGCCAGCGGAAACACCGCCTCCTACGAGCAGTACTTC
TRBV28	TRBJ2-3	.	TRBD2	CASSLTSGFADTQYF	TGTGCCAGCAGTTTGACTAGCGGGTTTGCAGATACGCAGTATTTT
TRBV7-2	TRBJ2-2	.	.	CASSLAVGSVPGELFF	TGTGCCAGCAGCTTAGCGGTCGGGAGTGTTCCCGGGGAGCTGTTTTTT
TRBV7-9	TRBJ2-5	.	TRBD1	CASSLAPQGETQYF	TGTGCCAGCAGCTTAGCACCACAGGGGGAGACCCAGTACTTC
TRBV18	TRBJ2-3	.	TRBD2	CASSPSSGSPRDTQYF	TGTGCCAGCTCACCGTCTAGCGGGAGCCCCCGAGATACGCAGTATTTT
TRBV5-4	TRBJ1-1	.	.	CASSLPFGQEAFF	TGTGCCAGCAGCTTGCCATTTGGACAGGAAGCTTTCTTT
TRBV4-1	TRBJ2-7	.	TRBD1	CASSQDPGGVYEQYF	TGCGCCAGCAGCCAAGACCCAGGGGGCGTATACGAGCAGTACTTC
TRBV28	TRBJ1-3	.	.	CASSPDRILGNTIYF	TGTGCCAGCAGCCCGGACCGGATCCTAGGAAACACCATATATTTT
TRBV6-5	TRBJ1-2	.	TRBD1	CASRGQGRNYGYTF	TGTGCCAGCAGAGGACAGGGTCGGAACTATGGCTACACCTTC
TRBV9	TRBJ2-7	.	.	CASSVDTGEQYF	TGTGCCAGCAGCGTAGATACCGGGGAGCAGTACTTC
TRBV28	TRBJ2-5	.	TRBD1	CASSLEATGGGETQYF	TGTGCCAGCAGTTTGGAAGCCACAGGGGGCGGGGAGACCCAGTACTTC
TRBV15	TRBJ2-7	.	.	CATSRDRGGYEQYF	TGTGCCACCAGCAGAGATCGTGGCGGTTACGAGCAGTACTTC
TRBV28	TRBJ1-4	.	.	CASSLQPLNEKLFF	TGTGCCAGCAGTCTGCAGCCCCTTAATGAAAAACTGTTTTTT
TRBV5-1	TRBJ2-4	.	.	CASSFSDLAKNIQYF	TGCGCCAGCAGCTTCTCCGACCTAGCCAAAAACATTCAGTACTTC
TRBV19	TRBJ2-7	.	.	CASSPYRASYEQYF	TGTGCCAGTAGTCCGTACAGGGCCTCCTACGAGCAGTACTTC
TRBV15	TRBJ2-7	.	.	CATSAYRDVSYEQYF	TGTGCCACCAGCGCCTACCGAGACGTCTCCTACGAGCAGTACTTC
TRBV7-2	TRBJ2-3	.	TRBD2	CASSRRVASGPSTDTQYF	TGTGCCAGCAGCCGACGGGTGGCTAGCGGTCCTAGCACAGATACGCAGTATTTT
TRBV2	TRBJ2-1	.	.	CASRRASEQFF	TGTGCCAGCAGGCGGGCTTCGGAGCAGTTCTTC
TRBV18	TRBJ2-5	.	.	CASSPKDGEETQYF	TGTGCCAGCTCACCAAAGGATGGGGAAGAGACCCAGTACTTC
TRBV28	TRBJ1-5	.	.	CASTFSKVGQPQHF	TGTGCCAGCACCTTCTCAAAGGTTGGTCAGCCCCAGCATTTT
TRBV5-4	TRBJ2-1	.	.	CASSLEANRGFF	TGTGCCAGCAGCTTGGAGGCGAACAGAGGGTTCTTC
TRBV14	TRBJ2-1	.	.	CASSQARGPWNEQFF	TGTGCCAGCAGCCAAGCAAGGGGTCCGTGGAATGAGCAGTTCTTC
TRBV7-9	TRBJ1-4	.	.	CASSLRGAGSNEKLFF	TGTGCCAGCAGCTTAAGAGGGGCAGGGAGTAATGAAAAACTGTTTTTT